The T cell receptor (beta chain) described here comes from a study of T cells in Graves' hyperthyroidism and ophthalmopathy. Amplification of TCR beta CDR3 regions used RNA as the template. First-round RT-PCR of the TCR CDR3 relied on the HTBI primer set. Each CDR3 protein gets one entry after TCRdb re-called the multiplex PCR reads with MiXCR. This repertoire shows about 550,000 distinct CDR3 sequences, under 25% found once; its top ten account for less than 30%. The V and J ends lost 2 bases and 6 bases respectively, with 11 bases between them. The CDR3 runs 14 residues. From germline, CDR1 is MNHNS and CDR2 SASEGT.

The gene calls are TRBV6-1 and TRBJ1-5, with D unclear. Sequencing was carried out using blood. This TCR was recovered from a man between 18 and 29 years old with Graves' hyperthyroidism. The CDR3 is CASSESDYSQPQHF. The CDR3 DNA sequence: TGTGCCAGCAGTGAAAGCGATTATAGTCAGCCCCAGCATTTT.